The sequence of this TCR beta chain was determined in a study of early T cells in non-severe SARS-CoV-2 infection. Study-level background: Unsorted whole blood bulk RNA was sequenced, with unpaired chains.

Unique molecular identifiers tagged individual cDNA molecules. TCRdb re-analysed the 5' RACE reads in MiXCR, keeping a single row per CDR3 protein. The sample lists tens of thousands of distinct CDR3 sequences; 9.5% to 15% were seen once. This clonotype was seen repeatedly, ten times or more. Its matching antigen is unknown. Study-wide results and limits: Lookups in VDJdb leaned toward anti-spike CD8 responses and missed private and CD4 specificities.

Trimming pared 2 bases from V and 7 bases from J, leaving 12 bases between. Germline V gives CDR1 SGHAT, CDR2 FQNNGV. This CDR3 region has 14 residues. The J gene is TRBJ2-1, the V gene TRBV11-2, with a possible D match to TRBD2 (6 bases). The origin of this receptor is an adult who was a healthcare worker with PCR-confirmed SARS-CoV-2 infection or an uninfected control (not recorded which). The sequenced sample was whole blood. The CDR3 protein is CASSLLGGSNEQFF. The CDR3 nucleotides read TGTGCCAGCAGCTTATTGGGGGGTAGTAATGAGCAGTTCTTC.